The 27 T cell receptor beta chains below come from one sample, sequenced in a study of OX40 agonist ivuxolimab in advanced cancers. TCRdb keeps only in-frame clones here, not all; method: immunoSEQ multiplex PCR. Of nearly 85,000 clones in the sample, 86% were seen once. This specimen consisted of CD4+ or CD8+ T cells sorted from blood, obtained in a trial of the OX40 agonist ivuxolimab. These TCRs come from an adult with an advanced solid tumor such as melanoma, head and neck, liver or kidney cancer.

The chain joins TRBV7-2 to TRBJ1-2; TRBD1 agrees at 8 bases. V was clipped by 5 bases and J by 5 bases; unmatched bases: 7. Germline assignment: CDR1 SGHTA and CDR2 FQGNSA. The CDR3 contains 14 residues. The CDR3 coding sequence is TGTGCCAGCAGCCGGTCCGGGACAGGTTATGGCTACACCTTC. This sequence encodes CASSRSGTGYGYTF.

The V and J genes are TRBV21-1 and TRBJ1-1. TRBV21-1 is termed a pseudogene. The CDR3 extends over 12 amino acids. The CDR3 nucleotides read TGTGCCAGCACCAAGGAGAACACTGAAGCTTTCTTT. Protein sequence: CASTKENTEAFF.

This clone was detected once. CDR3 nucleotide sequence: TGTGCCAGCAGCGAGGGACTAGCGGGAGACAATGAGCAGTTCTTC. Amino acid sequence: CASSEGLAGDNEQFF. The chain carries TRBV7-3 and TRBJ2-1, with 14 bases matching TRBD2. CDR1 and CDR2 (germline): SGHTA, FQGTGA. The CDR3 sequence is 15 residues long. With V trimmed by 5 bases and J by 5 bases, 2 bases remained unmatched.

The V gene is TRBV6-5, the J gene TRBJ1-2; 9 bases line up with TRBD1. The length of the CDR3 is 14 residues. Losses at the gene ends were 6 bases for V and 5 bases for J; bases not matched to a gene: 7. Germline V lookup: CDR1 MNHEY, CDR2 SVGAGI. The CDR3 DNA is TGTGCCAGCAGAAGCGGACAGGGGTTATATGGCTACACCTTC. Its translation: CASRSGQGLYGYTF.

The DNA of the CDR3 is TGTGCCAGTAGTAGGCAAAGGACTAGTAACACAGATACGCAGTATTTT. It translates to CASSRQRTSNTDTQYF. This chain joins TRBV19 and TRBJ2-3; 7 nucleotides match TRBD2. The V gene's germline CDR1 is LNHDA and CDR2 SQIVND (reference sequence). The CDR3 has 16 residues. The trim removed 4 bases at V and 2 bases at J, leaving 9 bases unmatched.

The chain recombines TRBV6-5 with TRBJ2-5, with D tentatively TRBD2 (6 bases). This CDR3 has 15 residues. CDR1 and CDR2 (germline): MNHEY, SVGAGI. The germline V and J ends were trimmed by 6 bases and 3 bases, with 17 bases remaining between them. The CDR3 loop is CASRLSGTGEETQYF. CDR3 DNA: TGTGCCAGCAGATTATCCGGGACGGGGGAAGAGACCCAGTACTTC.

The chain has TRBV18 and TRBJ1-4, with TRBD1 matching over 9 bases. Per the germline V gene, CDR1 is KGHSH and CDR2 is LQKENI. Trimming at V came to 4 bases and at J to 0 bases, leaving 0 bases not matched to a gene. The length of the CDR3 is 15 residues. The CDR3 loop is CASSRTGATNEKLFF. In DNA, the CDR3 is TGTGCCAGCTCACGGACAGGGGCAACTAATGAAAAACTGTTTTTT.

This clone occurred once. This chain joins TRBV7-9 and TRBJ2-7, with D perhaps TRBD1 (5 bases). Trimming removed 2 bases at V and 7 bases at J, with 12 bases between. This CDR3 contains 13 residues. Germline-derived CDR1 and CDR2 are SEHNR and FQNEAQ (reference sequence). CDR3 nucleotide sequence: TGTGCCAGCAGCTTAAGGGGATTCGGGGAGCAGTACTTC. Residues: CASSLRGFGEQYF.

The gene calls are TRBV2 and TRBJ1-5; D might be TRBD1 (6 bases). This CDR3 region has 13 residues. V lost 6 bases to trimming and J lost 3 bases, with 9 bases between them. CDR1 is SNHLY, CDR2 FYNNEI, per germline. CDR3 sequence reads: CASSDRFNQPQHF. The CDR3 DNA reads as TGTGCCAGCAGCGACAGGTTCAATCAGCCCCAGCATTTT.

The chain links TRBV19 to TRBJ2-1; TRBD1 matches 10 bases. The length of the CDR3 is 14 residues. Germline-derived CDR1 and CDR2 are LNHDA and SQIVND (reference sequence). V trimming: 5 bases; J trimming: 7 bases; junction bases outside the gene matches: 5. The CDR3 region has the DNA TGTGCCAGTAGTGGGACAGGGGCGGGTAATGAGCAGTTCTTC. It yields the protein CASSGTGAGNEQFF.

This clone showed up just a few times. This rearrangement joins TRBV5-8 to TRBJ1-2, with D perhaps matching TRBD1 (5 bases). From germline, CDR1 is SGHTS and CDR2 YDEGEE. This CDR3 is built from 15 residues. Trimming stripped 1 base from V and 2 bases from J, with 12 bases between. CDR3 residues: CASSLTWGRNYGYTF. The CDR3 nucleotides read TGTGCCAGCAGCTTGACGTGGGGCAGAAACTATGGCTACACCTTC.

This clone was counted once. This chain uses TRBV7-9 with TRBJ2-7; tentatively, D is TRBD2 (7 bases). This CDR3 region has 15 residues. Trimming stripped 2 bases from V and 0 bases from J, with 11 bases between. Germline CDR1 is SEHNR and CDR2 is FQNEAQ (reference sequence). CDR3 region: CASSLSGTFSYEQYF. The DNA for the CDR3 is TGTGCCAGCAGCTTAAGCGGGACATTCTCCTACGAGCAGTACTTC.

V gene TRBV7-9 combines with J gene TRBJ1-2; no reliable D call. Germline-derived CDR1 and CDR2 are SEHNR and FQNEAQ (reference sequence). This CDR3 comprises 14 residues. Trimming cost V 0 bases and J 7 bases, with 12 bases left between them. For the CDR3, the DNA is TGTGCCAGCAGCTTAGCAGAGCCGGCAGGTGGCTACACCTTC. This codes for CASSLAEPAGGYTF. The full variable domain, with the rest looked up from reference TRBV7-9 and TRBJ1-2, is DTGVSQNPRHKITKRGQNVTFRCDPISEHNRLYWYRQTLGQGPEFLTYFQNEAQLEKSRLLSDRFSAERPKGSFSTLEIQRTEQGDSAMYLCASSLAEPAGGYTFGSGTRLTVV.

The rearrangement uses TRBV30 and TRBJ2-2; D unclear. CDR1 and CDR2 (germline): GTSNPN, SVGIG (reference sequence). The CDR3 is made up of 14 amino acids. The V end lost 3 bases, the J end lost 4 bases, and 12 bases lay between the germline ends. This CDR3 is CAWRVGQLTGELFF. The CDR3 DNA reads TGTGCCTGGAGAGTCGGGCAACTCACCGGGGAGCTGTTTTTT.

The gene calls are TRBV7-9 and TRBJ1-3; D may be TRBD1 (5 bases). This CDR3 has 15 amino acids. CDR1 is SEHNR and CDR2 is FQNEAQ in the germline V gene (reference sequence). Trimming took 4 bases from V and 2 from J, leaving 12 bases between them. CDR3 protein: CASSYGGIAGNTIYF. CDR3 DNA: TGTGCCAGCAGCTATGGGGGGATTGCTGGAAACACCATATATTTT.

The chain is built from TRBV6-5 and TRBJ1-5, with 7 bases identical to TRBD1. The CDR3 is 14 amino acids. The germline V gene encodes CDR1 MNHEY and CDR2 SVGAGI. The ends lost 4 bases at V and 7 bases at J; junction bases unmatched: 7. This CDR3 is CASSSGQDIQPQHF. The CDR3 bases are TGTGCCAGCAGTTCCGGACAGGACATCCAGCCCCAGCATTTT.

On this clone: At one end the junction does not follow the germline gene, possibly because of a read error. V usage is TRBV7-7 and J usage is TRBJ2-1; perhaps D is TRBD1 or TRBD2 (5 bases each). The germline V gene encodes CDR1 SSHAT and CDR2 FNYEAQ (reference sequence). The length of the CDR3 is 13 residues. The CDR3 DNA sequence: TGTGCTAGCAGCTTAGCTGGGGGAAATGAGCAGTTCTTC. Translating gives CASSLAGGNEQFF.

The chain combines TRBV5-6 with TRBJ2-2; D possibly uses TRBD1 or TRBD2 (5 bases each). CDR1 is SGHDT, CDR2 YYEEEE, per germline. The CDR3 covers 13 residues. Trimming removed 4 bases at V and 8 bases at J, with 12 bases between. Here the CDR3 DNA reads TGTGCCAGCAGCCCTGGGACCAGGGGGGAGCTGTTTTTT. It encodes CASSPGTRGELFF.

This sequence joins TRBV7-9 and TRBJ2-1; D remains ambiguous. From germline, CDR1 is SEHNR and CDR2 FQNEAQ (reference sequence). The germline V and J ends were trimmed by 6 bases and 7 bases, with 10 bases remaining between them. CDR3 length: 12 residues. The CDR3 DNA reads TGTGCCAGCAGTCGACCGGCGAATGAGCAGTTCTTC. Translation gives CASSRPANEQFF.

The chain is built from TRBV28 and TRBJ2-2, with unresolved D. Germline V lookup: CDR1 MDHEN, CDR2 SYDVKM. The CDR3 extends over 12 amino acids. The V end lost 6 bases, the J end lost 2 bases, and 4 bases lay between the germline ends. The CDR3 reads CASSINTGELFF. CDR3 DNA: TGTGCCAGCAGCATTAACACCGGGGAGCTGTTTTTT.

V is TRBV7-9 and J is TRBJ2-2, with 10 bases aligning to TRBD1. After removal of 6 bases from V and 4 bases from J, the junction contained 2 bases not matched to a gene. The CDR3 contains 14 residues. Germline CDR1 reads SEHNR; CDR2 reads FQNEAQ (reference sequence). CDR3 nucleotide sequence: TGTGCCAGCAGACGGGACAGGGGCACCGGGGAGCTGTTTTTT. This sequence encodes CASRRDRGTGELFF.

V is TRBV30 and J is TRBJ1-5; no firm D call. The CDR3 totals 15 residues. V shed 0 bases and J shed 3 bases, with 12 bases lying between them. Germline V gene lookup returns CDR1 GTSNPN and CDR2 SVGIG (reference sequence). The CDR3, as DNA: TGTGCCTGGAGTGTAGGGTCGGCATACAATCAGCCCCAGCATTTT. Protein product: CAWSVGSAYNQPQHF.

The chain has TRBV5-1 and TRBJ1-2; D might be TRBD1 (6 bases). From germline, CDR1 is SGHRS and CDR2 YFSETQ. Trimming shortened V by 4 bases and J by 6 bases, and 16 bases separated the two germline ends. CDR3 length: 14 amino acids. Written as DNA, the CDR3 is TGCGCCAGCAGCCCCCTAGGGGGGTTGGATGGCTACACCTTC. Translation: CASSPLGGLDGYTF.

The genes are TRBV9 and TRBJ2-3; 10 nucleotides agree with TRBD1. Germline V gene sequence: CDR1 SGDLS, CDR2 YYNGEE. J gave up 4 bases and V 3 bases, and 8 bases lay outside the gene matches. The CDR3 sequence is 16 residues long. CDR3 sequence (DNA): TGTGCCAGCAGCGCTCTTACCGGGACAGGGGCAGATACGCAGTATTTT. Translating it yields CASSALTGTGADTQYF.

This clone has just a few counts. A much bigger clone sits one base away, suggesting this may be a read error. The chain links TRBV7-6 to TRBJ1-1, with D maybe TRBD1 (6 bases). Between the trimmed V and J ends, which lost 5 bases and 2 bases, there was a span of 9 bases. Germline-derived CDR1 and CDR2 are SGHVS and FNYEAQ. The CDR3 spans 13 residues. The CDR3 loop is CASSVDSNTEAFF. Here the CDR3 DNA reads TGTGCCAGCAGCGTGGACAGTAACACTGAAGCTTTCTTT.

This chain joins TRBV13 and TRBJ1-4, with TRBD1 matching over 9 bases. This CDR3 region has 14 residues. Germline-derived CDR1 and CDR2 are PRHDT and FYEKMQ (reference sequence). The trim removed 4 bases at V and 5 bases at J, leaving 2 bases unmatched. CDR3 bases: TGTGCCAGCAGCTCCGGGACAGGGAATGAAAAACTGTTTTTT. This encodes CASSSGTGNEKLFF. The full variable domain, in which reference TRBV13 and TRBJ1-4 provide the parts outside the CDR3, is AAGVIQSPRHLIKEKRETATLKCYPIPRHDTVYWYQQGPGQDPQFLISFYEKMQSDKGSIPDRFSAQQFSDYHSELNMSSLELGDSALYFCASSSGTGNEKLFFGSGTQLSVL.

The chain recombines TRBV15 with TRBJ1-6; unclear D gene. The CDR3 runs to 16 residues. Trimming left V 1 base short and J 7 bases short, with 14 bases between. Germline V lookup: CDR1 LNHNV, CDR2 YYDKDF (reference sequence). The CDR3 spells CATSRVGNLGNSPLHF. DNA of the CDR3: TGTGCCACCAGCAGAGTTGGGAATTTGGGAAATTCACCCCTCCACTTT. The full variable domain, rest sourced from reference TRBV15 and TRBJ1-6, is DAMVIQNPRYQVTQFGKPVTLSCSQTLNHNVMYWYQQKSSQAPKLLFHYYDKDFNNEADTPDNFQSRRPNTSFCFLDIRSPGLGDTAMYLCATSRVGNLGNSPLHFGNGTRLTVT.